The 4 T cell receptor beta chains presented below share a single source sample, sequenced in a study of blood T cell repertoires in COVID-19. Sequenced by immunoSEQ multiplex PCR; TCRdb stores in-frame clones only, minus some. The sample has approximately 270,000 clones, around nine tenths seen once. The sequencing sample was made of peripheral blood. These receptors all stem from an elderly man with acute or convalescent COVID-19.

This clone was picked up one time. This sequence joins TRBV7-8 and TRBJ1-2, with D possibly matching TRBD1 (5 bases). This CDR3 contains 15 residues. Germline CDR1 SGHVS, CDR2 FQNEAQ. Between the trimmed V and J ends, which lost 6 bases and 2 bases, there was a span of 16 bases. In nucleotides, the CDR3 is TGTGCCAGCAGTCCAGCCCAGACAGTAAACTATGGCTACACCTTC. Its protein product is CASSPAQTVNYGYTF. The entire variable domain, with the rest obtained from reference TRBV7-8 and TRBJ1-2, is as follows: GAGVSQSPRYKVAKRGQDVALRCDPISGHVSLFWYQQALGQGPEFLTYFQNEAQLDKSGLPSDRFFAERPEGSVSTLKIQRTQQEDSAVYLCASSPAQTVNYGYTFGSGTRLTVV.

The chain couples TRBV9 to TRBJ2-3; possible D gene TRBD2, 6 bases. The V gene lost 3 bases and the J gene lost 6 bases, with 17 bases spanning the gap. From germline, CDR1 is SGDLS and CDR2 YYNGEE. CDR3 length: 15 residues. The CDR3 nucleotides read TGTGCCAGCAGCGGGGAGGACTGGATAGGGGATACGCAGTATTTT. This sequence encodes CASSGEDWIGDTQYF. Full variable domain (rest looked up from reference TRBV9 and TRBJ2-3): DSGVTQTPKHLITATGQRVTLRCSPRSGDLSVYWYQQSLDQGLQFLIQYYNGEERAKGNILERFSAQQFPDLHSELNLSSLELGDSALYFCASSGEDWIGDTQYFGPGTRLTVL.

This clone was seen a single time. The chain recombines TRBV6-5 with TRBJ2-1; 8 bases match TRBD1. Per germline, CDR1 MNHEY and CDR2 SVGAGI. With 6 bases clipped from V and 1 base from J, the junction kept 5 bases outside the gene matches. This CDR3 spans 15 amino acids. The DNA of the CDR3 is TGTGCCAGCAGCTTCGGACAGGGTTCCTACAATGAGCAGTTCTTC. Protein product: CASSFGQGSYNEQFF.

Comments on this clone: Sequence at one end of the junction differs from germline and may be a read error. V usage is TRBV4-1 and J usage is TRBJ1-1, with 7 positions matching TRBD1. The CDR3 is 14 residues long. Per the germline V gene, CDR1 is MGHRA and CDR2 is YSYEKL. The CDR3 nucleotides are TGCGCCAACAGCCAGGTTCCGGGACAGAGTGAAGCTTTCTTT. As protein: CANSQVPGQSEAFF.